The 24 T cell receptor beta chains reported below all come from one sample, sequenced in a study of OX40 agonist ivuxolimab in advanced cancers. The data were produced by immunoSEQ multiplex PCR, yet TCRdb's version contains in-frame clones alone and is incomplete. This table holds about 93,000 clones, around 90% found once. The sample was CD4+ or CD8+ T cells sorted from blood, taken in a trial of the OX40 agonist ivuxolimab. These TCRs come from an adult with an advanced solid tumor such as melanoma, head and neck, liver or kidney cancer.

The V and J genes are TRBV19 and TRBJ2-7; D might be TRBD1 (7 bases). This CDR3 spans 15 amino acids. CDR1 and CDR2 (germline): LNHDA, SQIVND (reference sequence). V gave up 4 bases and J gave up 7 bases, with 20 bases separating them. CDR3 nucleotides: TGTGCCAGTAGTAGCTTGTCCGGACCAGGGGGGGAGCAGTACTTC. Translating gives CASSSLSGPGGEQYF.

The chain couples TRBV11-2 to TRBJ1-2, with 8 nucleotides matching TRBD1. CDR3 size: 12 residues. With V trimmed by 3 bases and J by 9 bases, 3 bases remained unmatched. CDR1 SGHAT and CDR2 FQNNGV come from the germline V gene. The CDR3 spells CASSFRTGSYTF. Written as DNA, the CDR3 is TGTGCCAGCAGCTTTCGGACAGGGAGCTACACCTTC.

The chain joins TRBV23-1 to TRBJ2-2, with D possibly TRBD2 on 6 matching bases. TRBV23-1 is annotated as an ORF whose role is uncertain. The CDR3 extends over 17 amino acids. V was trimmed by 0 bases and J by 0 bases, leaving 11 bases between them. The CDR3 loop reads CASSQSLALANTGELFF. In DNA form, the CDR3 reads TGCGCCAGCAGTCAATCGCTAGCGCTCGCGAACACCGGGGAGCTGTTTTTT.

The chain links TRBV10-3 to TRBJ1-1; 8 bases match TRBD1. The CDR3 spans 15 residues. The germline V gene has CDR1 ENHRY and CDR2 SYGVKD. The V and J ends lost 7 bases and 3 bases, in that order; junction bases with no gene match: 10. The CDR3 protein is CAITDGRQGYTEAFF. The CDR3 DNA is TGTGCCATCACTGACGGACGACAGGGGTACACTGAAGCTTTCTTT.

The rearrangement joins TRBV7-2 to TRBJ1-5; no reliable D call. The CDR3 spans 12 residues. The germline gives CDR1 SGHTA, CDR2 FQGNSA. V lost 2 bases, J lost 7 bases, and 6 bases lay in between. CDR3 sequence: CASSLLGQPQHF. The CDR3 coding sequence is TGTGCCAGCAGCTTATTGGGCCAGCCCCAGCATTTT.

The chain links TRBV9 to TRBJ1-5, with D possibly TRBD1 on 6 matching bases. V lost 4 bases and J 7 bases, leaving 18 bases between the germline ends. CDR3 length: 15 residues. Germline V gene sequence: CDR1 SGDLS, CDR2 YYNGEE. This CDR3 reads CASSRTGTLYQPQHF. The CDR3 DNA is TGTGCCAGCAGCAGGACCGGGACATTATACCAGCCCCAGCATTTT.

A few counts support this clone. The V and J genes are TRBV19 and TRBJ1-1, with 10 bases lining up with TRBD1. CDR3 size: 15 residues. The germline V gene has CDR1 LNHDA and CDR2 SQIVND (reference sequence). V was clipped by 6 bases and J by 2 bases; unmatched bases: 6. DNA for the CDR3: TGTGCCAGTAGCGGGACAGGGGCAAGAAACACTGAAGCTTTCTTT. It specifies CASSGTGARNTEAFF.

The chain is built from TRBV5-1 and TRBJ2-2; 9 bases align to TRBD1. Germline values: CDR1 SGHRS, CDR2 YFSETQ. The CDR3 spans 15 residues. Unmatched junction bases numbered 3, after V lost 3 bases and J lost 3 bases. The CDR3 reads CASSSGTGYTGELFF. The CDR3 DNA is TGCGCCAGCAGCTCCGGGACAGGGTACACCGGGGAGCTGTTTTTT. Drawing the rest from reference TRBV5-1 and TRBJ2-2, the complete variable domain is KAGVTQTPRYLIKTRGQQVTLSCSPISGHRSVSWYQQTPGQGLQFLFEYFSETQRNKGNFPGRFSGRQFSNSRSEMNVSTLELGDSALYLCASSSGTGYTGELFFGEGSRLTVL.

The chain employs TRBV5-1 and TRBJ1-1; D is ambiguous. V lost 6 bases and J 5 bases, leaving 14 bases between the germline ends. Germline loops: CDR1 SGHRS, CDR2 YFSETQ. CDR3 length equals 13 residues. CDR3 sequence: CASNGDDGTEAFF. Here the CDR3 DNA reads TGCGCCAGCAACGGGGATGACGGGACTGAAGCTTTCTTT.

The gene calls are TRBV2 and TRBJ1-1; 8 nucleotides align to TRBD1. Germline CDR1 SNHLY, CDR2 FYNNEI. V was pared by 6 bases and J by 1 base, with 4 bases of the junction left unmatched. This CDR3 spans 14 amino acids. The chain's CDR3 is CASRETGANTEAFF. The CDR3 DNA is TGTGCCAGCAGGGAGACAGGGGCGAACACTGAAGCTTTCTTT.

This chain links TRBV7-9 with TRBJ2-1; 7 nucleotides match TRBD2. This CDR3 has 15 amino acids. With 2 bases clipped from V and 0 bases from J, the junction kept 1 base outside the gene matches. Per germline, CDR1 SEHNR and CDR2 FQNEAQ (reference sequence). The CDR3 DNA reads TGTGCCAGCAGCTTACGCGGGAGCTCCTACAATGAGCAGTTCTTC. This encodes CASSLRGSSYNEQFF.

The CDR3 loop is CASSFSTGTTGELFF. In DNA, the CDR3 is TGTGCCAGTAGTTTTTCGACAGGAACAACCGGGGAGCTGTTTTTT. The chain links TRBV19 to TRBJ2-2; D is perhaps TRBD1 (6 bases). V lost 5 bases and J lost 5, with 15 bases in between. From germline, CDR1 is LNHDA and CDR2 SQIVND (reference sequence). The CDR3 sequence is 15 residues long.

In its sample, this clone was seen once. V is TRBV28 and J is TRBJ2-2; D possibly uses TRBD1 or TRBD2 (5 bases each). V was shortened by 9 bases and J by 0 bases, with 14 bases between the two germline ends. Germline V gene data show CDR1 as MDHEN and CDR2 as SYDVKM. CDR3 length equals 15 residues. The CDR3 protein is CASRRDLANTGELFF. As DNA, the CDR3 is TGTGCCAGTCGCAGGGACCTAGCGAACACCGGGGAGCTGTTTTTT.

The rearrangement links TRBV5-1 to TRBJ2-7; D is ambiguous. Germline lookup yields CDR1 SGHRS and CDR2 YFSETQ. V shed 0 bases and J shed 0 bases, with 7 bases lying between them. The CDR3 is 14 residues long. The CDR3 bases are TGCGCCAGCAGCTTGGCGGGCAGCTCCTACGAGCAGTACTTC. Amino acids: CASSLAGSSYEQYF.

The chain couples TRBV28 to TRBJ1-1; D unresolved. Germline loops: CDR1 MDHEN, CDR2 SYDVKM. This CDR3 has 11 amino acids. V lost 6 bases and J 2 bases, leaving 4 bases between the germline ends. Here the CDR3 DNA reads TGTGCCAGCAGGGTAAACACTGAAGCTTTCTTT. This encodes CASRVNTEAFF.

The V gene is TRBV5-4, the J gene TRBJ1-1; 8 bases fit TRBD1. This CDR3 spans 17 amino acids. Looked up from germline, CDR1 is SGHNT and CDR2 is YYREEE (reference sequence). Trimming cost V 4 bases and J 2 bases; bases outside gene matches: 13. CDR3 amino acids: CASSRYHRQGSNTEAFF. DNA for the CDR3: TGTGCCAGCAGCCGATACCACCGACAGGGGTCAAACACTGAAGCTTTCTTT.

A word on this clone: Other DNA sequences in this sample translate to the same CDR3. This chain connects TRBV5-4 to TRBJ2-5; TRBD1 matches at 7 bases. V dropped 0 bases and J dropped 2; count of bases not matched to a gene: 1. CDR1 is SGHNT, CDR2 YYREEE, per germline (reference sequence). The CDR3 is 14 amino acids. DNA of the CDR3: TGTGCCAGCAGCTTGGACAGGGGACAAGAGACCCAGTACTTC. This translates into CASSLDRGQETQYF.

This chain links TRBV9 with TRBJ2-3; D remains unclear. V lost 2 bases to trimming and J lost 1 base, with 14 bases between them. CDR3 length equals 16 residues. CDR1 SGDLS and CDR2 YYNGEE come from the germline V gene. The CDR3 nucleotides read TGTGCCAGCAGCGTCAGGCTGGGGTGGGGCACAGATACGCAGTATTTT. Protein sequence: CASSVRLGWGTDTQYF.

The V gene is TRBV28, the J gene TRBJ2-5, with a weak D call TRBD1 (5 bases). Trimming removed 7 bases at V and 5 bases at J, with 14 bases between. The CDR3 is 13 amino acids. CDR1 MDHEN and CDR2 SYDVKM come from the germline V gene. Here the CDR3 DNA reads TGTGCCAGCATCCAGGGTGGGGCGGAGACCCAGTACTTC. Translated, it gives CASIQGGAETQYF. Looking up the rest from reference TRBV28 and TRBJ2-5 gives the full variable domain: DVKVTQSSRYLVKRTGEKVFLECVQDMDHENMFWYRQDPGLGLRLIYFSYDVKMKEKGDIPEGYSVSREKKERFSLILESASTNQTSMYLCASIQGGAETQYFGPGTRLLVL.

The V call is TRBV10-3, the J call TRBJ2-7; D remains ambiguous. The CDR3 is 12 amino acids. Per germline, CDR1 ENHRY and CDR2 SYGVKD. Trimming cost V 3 bases and J 6 bases, with 9 bases left between them. CDR3 residues: CAISEGEREQYF. The CDR3 coding sequence is TGTGCCATCAGTGAAGGAGAACGCGAGCAGTACTTC.

This chain links TRBV2 with TRBJ2-5; possible D gene TRBD2, 6 bases. Germline assignment: CDR1 SNHLY and CDR2 FYNNEI. This CDR3 has 13 amino acids. The germline V and J ends were trimmed by 6 bases and 5 bases, with 13 bases remaining between them. Here the CDR3 reads CASRNRGSETQYF. The CDR3 DNA sequence: TGTGCCAGCAGAAACCGGGGGTCGGAGACCCAGTACTTC.

J is TRBJ2-1 and V is TRBV7-8; 8 bases match TRBD2. Unmatched junction bases numbered 6, after V lost 5 bases and J lost 3 bases. This CDR3 has 15 residues. Germline V CDR1 and CDR2: SGHVS, FQNEAQ. The chain's CDR3 is CASSDQRGYYNEQFF. The CDR3, as DNA: TGTGCCAGCAGCGATCAGCGGGGGTACTACAATGAGCAGTTCTTC.

The chain carries TRBV2 and TRBJ2-3; a possible D gene is TRBD2 (5 bases). V was trimmed by 4 bases and J by 0 bases, leaving 5 bases between them. CDR3 length equals 13 residues. Germline V gene data show CDR1 as SNHLY and CDR2 as FYNNEI. CDR3 in DNA: TGTGCCAGCAGTGGACTAAGCACAGATACGCAGTATTTT. It encodes CASSGLSTDTQYF. The variable domain in full, with the rest retrieved from reference TRBV2 and TRBJ2-3, is EPEVTQTPSHQVTQMGQEVILRCVPISNHLYFYWYRQILGQKVEFLVSFYNNEISEKSEIFDDQFSVERPDGSNFTLKIRSTKLEDSAMYFCASSGLSTDTQYFGPGTRLTVL.

V and J are TRBV7-8 and TRBJ1-2; possible D gene TRBD1, 5 bases. The CDR3 extends over 14 amino acids. From germline, CDR1 is SGHVS and CDR2 FQNEAQ. Trimming removed 4 bases at V and 4 bases at J, with 13 bases between. CDR3 nucleotides: TGTGCCAGCAGCTCGAGTCCCGGGACCTATGGCTACACCTTC. Amino acids: CASSSSPGTYGYTF.